These 18 T cell receptor beta chains share one sample of origin, sequenced in a study of blood T cell repertoires in COVID-19. Using immunoSEQ multiplex PCR, the repertoire was profiled, and TCRdb retains in-frame clones only, with some absent. Of about 150,000 clones listed, around 88% are singletons. The specimen sequenced was peripheral blood. These receptors were obtained from a human donor in a cohort sampled during active COVID-19.

The chain combines TRBV11-2 with TRBJ2-1; 11 bases are a match to TRBD2. CDR1 is SGHAT, CDR2 FQNNGV, per germline. The CDR3 extends over 15 amino acids. Germline trimming cut 4 bases from V and 5 bases from J; bases unmatched to any gene: 4. Written as DNA, the CDR3 is TGTGCCAGCAGCTCCAGACTAGCGGGGAACAATGAGCAGTTCTTC. It yields the protein CASSSRLAGNNEQFF. Using reference TRBV11-2 and TRBJ2-1 for the parts outside the CDR3, the full variable domain is EAGVAQSPRYKIIEKRQSVAFWCNPISGHATLYWYQQILGQGPKLLIQFQNNGVVDDSQLPKDRFSAERLKGVDSTLKIQPAKLEDSAVYLCASSSRLAGNNEQFFGPGTRLTVL.

This chain uses TRBV5-5 with TRBJ1-5, with D maybe TRBD1 (6 bases). Germline loops: CDR1 SGHKS, CDR2 YYEKEE (reference sequence). Trimming took 5 bases from V and 2 from J, leaving 8 bases between them. The CDR3 totals 13 residues. The CDR3 loop reads CASRSGGNQPQHF. CDR3 nucleotide sequence: TGTGCCAGCAGGTCAGGGGGCAATCAGCCCCAGCATTTT.

This clone was seen once. V and J are TRBV5-1 and TRBJ2-7; perhaps TRBD1 as D (5 bases). The CDR3 consists of 16 residues. Germline lookup yields CDR1 SGHRS and CDR2 YFSETQ. V was cut by 4 bases and J by 5 bases, with 22 bases left in between. In nucleotides, the CDR3 is TGCGCCAGCAGCGGGGCAGGGAAGGCCGGTGCCGACGAGCAGTACTTC. It yields the protein CASSGAGKAGADEQYF.

The chain combines TRBV19 with TRBJ2-3; 7 nucleotides match TRBD1. CDR1 LNHDA and CDR2 SQIVND come from the germline V gene (reference sequence). The V segment lost 1 base and the J segment 4 bases; nucleotides outside the gene matches: 8. The CDR3 has 16 residues. The CDR3 nucleotides are TGTGCCAGTAGTATAGGTTGGCAGGGGGTTGCAGATACGCAGTATTTT. Amino acids: CASSIGWQGVADTQYF.

The rearrangement uses TRBV6-5 and TRBJ2-7; 9 bases are shared with TRBD1. The germline V gene encodes CDR1 MNHEY and CDR2 SVGAGI. The trim removed 5 bases at V and 7 bases at J, leaving 12 bases unmatched. The CDR3 is made up of 15 amino acids. Here the CDR3 reads CASSNSPDRGDEQYF. Written as DNA, the CDR3 is TGTGCCAGCAGTAATTCCCCGGACAGGGGTGATGAGCAGTACTTC.

The chain has TRBV27 and TRBJ2-7, with TRBD2 matching 9 bases. With V trimmed by 5 bases and J by 0 bases, 8 bases remained unmatched. The CDR3 consists of 16 residues. Germline CDR1 MNHEY, CDR2 SMNVEV (reference sequence). In DNA, the CDR3 is TGTGCCAGCAGTCCGACCAGCGGGAGGCCCTCCTACGAGCAGTACTTC. Encoded protein: CASSPTSGRPSYEQYF.

This clone was seen just once. The chain employs TRBV6-6 and TRBJ1-1; D call uncertain. CDR3 length: 13 residues. Trimming took off 2 bases at V and 4 bases at J, with 8 bases between the two ends. CDR1 and CDR2 (germline): MNHNY, SVGAGI (reference sequence). Written as DNA, the CDR3 is TGTGCCAGCAGTTACACCGGTACCACTGAAGCTTTCTTT. Protein sequence: CASSYTGTTEAFF.

The V and J genes are TRBV7-3 and TRBJ2-3; 12 bases match TRBD2. CDR3 length equals 15 residues. The V gene end was trimmed by 5 bases and the J gene end by 5 bases; junction bases not matched to a gene: 5. From germline, CDR1 is SGHTA and CDR2 FQGTGA. The CDR3 region has the DNA TGTGCCAGCAGCACGGGACTAGCGGGCGGAGATACGCAGTATTTT. The encoded protein is CASSTGLAGGDTQYF.

In this sample, this clone turned up once. V gene TRBV24-1 combines with J gene TRBJ2-1, with TRBD2 matching over 13 bases. V shed 3 bases and J 8 bases; nucleotides not matched to a gene: 9. This CDR3 has 17 amino acids. Germline values: CDR1 KGHDR, CDR2 SFDVKD. For the CDR3, the DNA is TGTGCCACCAGTGATCCGGGGACTAGCGGGGATGTCGATGAGCAGTTCTTC. Amino acid sequence: CATSDPGTSGDVDEQFF.

The genes are TRBV14 and TRBJ2-5, with 7 bases aligning to TRBD1. The CDR3 sequence is 17 residues long. Germline V gene lookup returns CDR1 SGHDN and CDR2 FVKESK. Unmatched junction bases numbered 15, after V lost 3 bases and J lost 5 bases. The DNA of the CDR3 is TGTGCCAGCAGCCATCTTCGGACAGGAGTCCCCCCGGAGACCCAGTACTTC. It specifies CASSHLRTGVPPETQYF.

The chain uses TRBV9 and TRBJ1-6; no firm D call. The V gene's germline CDR1 is SGDLS and CDR2 YYNGEE. This CDR3 spans 13 amino acids. V lost 4 bases and J 10 bases, leaving 12 bases between the germline ends. The CDR3 DNA is TGTGCCAGCAGCCCAGAGGGCGTCTCACCCCTCCACTTT. It specifies CASSPEGVSPLHF.

The chain links TRBV29-1 to TRBJ2-5; the D is unclear. Germline CDR1 and CDR2: SQVTM and ANQGSEA. The CDR3 consists of 15 residues. The V end lost 4 bases, the J end lost 2 bases, and 17 bases lay between the germline ends. In DNA, the CDR3 is TGCAGCGTTGTCCCCCACCGGAGTGAACAAGAGACCCAGTACTTC. Amino acid sequence: CSVVPHRSEQETQYF.

This clone was found once. The gene calls are TRBV11-3 and TRBJ2-1, with D tentatively TRBD2 (7 bases). The CDR3 contains 15 residues. Germline V gives CDR1 SGHNT, CDR2 YENEEA. The V gene lost 1 base and the J gene lost 10 bases, with 17 bases spanning the gap. This CDR3 reads CASSLVGGMGLEQFF. DNA for the CDR3: TGTGCCAGCAGCTTAGTGGGGGGCATGGGACTAGAGCAGTTCTTC.

The V call is TRBV6-2 or TRBV6-3, the J call TRBJ1-2; no firm D call. CDR3 length equals 13 residues. Trimming removed 7 bases from V and 3 bases from J, with 12 bases in between. CDR1 and CDR2 from the germline V gene are MNHEY and SVGEGT. The CDR3 DNA is TGTGCCAGCACCCCCGCGGGCTACTATGGCTACACCTTC. Amino acid sequence: CASTPAGYYGYTF.

The DNA of the CDR3 is TGCGCCAGCAGCCAGGAGATCACCTTCTCCTACGAGCAGTACTTC. Protein sequence: CASSQEITFSYEQYF. V usage is TRBV4-1 and J usage is TRBJ2-7; unclear D gene. V was shortened by 3 bases and J by 0 bases, with 12 bases between the two germline ends. Per the germline V gene, CDR1 is MGHRA and CDR2 is YSYEKL. The CDR3 is made up of 15 amino acids.

The chain is built from TRBV2 and TRBJ2-7; a possible D gene is TRBD1 (6 bases). V was clipped by 10 bases and J by 4 bases, with 23 bases between them. The CDR3 runs to 15 residues. The germline V gene has CDR1 SNHLY and CDR2 FYNNEI. Here the CDR3 DNA reads TGTGCCACCCTGATTAAGGGGGTTGAGAAGTACGAGCAGTACTTC. As protein: CATLIKGVEKYEQYF.

This chain uses TRBV27 with TRBJ2-4; 7 nucleotides line up with TRBD1. Germline lookup yields CDR1 MNHEY and CDR2 SMNVEV (reference sequence). Trimming cost V 0 bases and J 10 bases; bases outside gene matches: 3. The CDR3 contains 13 residues. The CDR3 sequence is CASSLSKQGIQYF. CDR3 in DNA: TGTGCCAGCAGTTTATCGAAACAGGGGATTCAGTACTTC.

This chain links TRBV19 with TRBJ1-2; D is unresolved. The CDR3 runs 14 residues. V lost 4 bases to trimming and J lost 5 bases, with 14 bases between them. Germline V CDR1 and CDR2: LNHDA, SQIVND (reference sequence). The CDR3 spells CASSSGERPYGYTF. The CDR3 DNA reads TGTGCCAGTAGTAGCGGGGAAAGGCCTTATGGCTACACCTTC.